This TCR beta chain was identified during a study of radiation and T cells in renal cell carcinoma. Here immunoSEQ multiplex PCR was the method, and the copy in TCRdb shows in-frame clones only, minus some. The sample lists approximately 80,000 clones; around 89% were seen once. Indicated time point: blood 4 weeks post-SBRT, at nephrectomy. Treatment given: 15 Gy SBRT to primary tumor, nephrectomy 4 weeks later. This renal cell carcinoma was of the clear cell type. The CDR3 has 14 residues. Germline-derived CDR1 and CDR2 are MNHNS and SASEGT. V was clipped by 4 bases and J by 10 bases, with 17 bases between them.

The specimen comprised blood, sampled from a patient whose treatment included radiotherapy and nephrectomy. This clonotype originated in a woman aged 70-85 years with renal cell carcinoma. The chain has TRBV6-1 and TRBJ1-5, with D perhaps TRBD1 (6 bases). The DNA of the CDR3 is TGTGCCAGCAGTGTAAGGACAGTAGATGACCCCCAGCATTTT. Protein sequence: CASSVRTVDDPQHF.